The following is a T cell receptor beta chain sequence with its context. Its binding antigen is unknown. One base away there is no much larger clone; base qualities are not given. The sample belongs to a study of blood T cells in healthy people across ages (dated by TCRdb to about 2015). Context from the whole study: In model experiments, roughly one uniquely barcoded TCR beta cDNA molecule per two T cells was captured by template switching. Age-related changes in TCR beta repertoire diversity were measured in the study by deep sequencing normalized with unique cDNA molecular identifiers. Four age groups were formed from the donors: young (average approximately 15 years), middle-aged (around 39), aged (approximately 60) and long-lived (approximately 78). For two donors (one aged 18 to 29 and one aged 80 or older), the study analyzed two additional independent replicas of 1 million unique cDNA reads from the same blood draw. Broad study findings and their caveats: Estimates of total diversity based on one million sequenced T cells were considered lower bounds and underestimates. Because the CMV infection status of the donors was unknown, age-related changes in expanded clonotypes may potentially have been confounded. There was a strong correlation between observed TCR beta diversity and the percentage of naive T cells measured by flow cytometry. Observed TCR beta diversity per million T cells fell roughly linearly with age, and a significant reduction was already apparent by age about 43. Compared with the aged group, the long-lived group had more naive CD4+ T cells, fewer expanded clones and increased TCR diversity, suggesting age selection. Bulk unsorted PBMC profiling prevented conclusive comparison of naive and antigen-experienced compartments.

The library came from 5' RACE. The sequencer listed for this sample is Illumina HiSeq 2500. A second PCR of roughly 7 to 11 cycles was performed with a sample-barcoded 5' primer and a J-beta primer mix. A template-switch 5' adaptor carrying 12 random nucleotides introduced a unique molecular identifier onto each TCR beta cDNA molecule. At least 2.5 million CDR3-containing paired-end reads were obtained from each sample. First-strand cDNA synthesis was performed from all RNA using the Mint cDNA synthesis kit, with priming by a TRBC-specific oligonucleotide. Following uracil-DNA glycosylase treatment, all cDNA underwent a first 18-cycle PCR with the universal primers M1SS and BC2_uni_R. Under the source paper's analysis protocol: For normalization, 1 million high-quality reads were randomly selected from each sample, with every read carrying a distinct molecular identifier. Reads with shared molecular identifiers were discarded instead of being binned into consensus sequences. MiTCR, set to a Q25 quality threshold and the strictest error-elimination algorithm, was used for CDR3 identification, clonotype clustering and error correction. A nonparametric unseen species model with Euler transformation was used to estimate a lower bound on total TCR beta diversity. The public sequencing data were trimmed at Q25 with fastp and processed into clonotypes with MiXCR by TCRdb, which kept only in-frame beta chains. Identical CDR3 proteins give one entry, which carries the most common genes and DNA. Here the V and J calls rest on TCRdb's processing, not on the authors' analysis. This sample comprises 600,000 to 850,000 distinct CDR3 sequences, approximately 25% of them detected only once. Under 9.5% of the sample comes from the top ten.

The CDR3 goes from the cysteine to the phenylalanine over 15 residues. Of the read, only the CDR3 DNA is kept; its 45 bases are in frame from base 1. Compared with germline, V lacks 0 bases and J lacks 7 bases; bases without a gene match: 3. CDR1 and CDR2 (MNHEY, SVGAGI) derive from the germline V gene. Donors were approximately 42 systemically healthy Caucasian individuals from Russia aged roughly 6 to 100 years. Each donor gave 9 to 10 milliliters of peripheral blood, collected into EDTA-treated Vacutainer tubes. Ficoll-Paque density-gradient centrifugation was used to isolate PBMCs, with at least 7 million obtained per sample. Trizol reagent was used to extract total RNA from PBMCs, with at least 6 micrograms per sample. The percentages of naive CD45RAhigh/CD27high T cells were determined by flow cytometry on a PBMC aliquot from every donor. This same sample was also taken into another study, of T cells of mothers and their children. As the second paper documents: Nine systemically healthy Caucasian individuals served as donors, namely three mothers together with their six children. cDNA synthesis used all of the extracted RNA, with approximately 1.6 ug of RNA in each 15 ul reaction. In the second PCR, the M1S primer introduced both the sample barcodes and 2-4 random nucleotides. More than 8.5 million TCR beta CDR3 reads were obtained from each mother, and about 3 million reads were obtained from each child. Thymic selection shapes the output of TCR recombination in a similar way in related and unrelated pairs, and inherited differences have a minor effect. Normalized repertoire overlap in related mother-child pairs was always slightly higher than in unrelated mother-child pairs, but the difference was never significant. No persistent microchimeric T cell clones were detected, at a sensitivity of 90 to 100 clones per million clonotypes. Deep NGS was used in the study to compare the TCR beta repertoires of mothers and children and to look for features that separate related mother-child pairs from unrelated individuals. On average, the children were approximately 12 +/- 4 years old, while the mothers were about 37 +/- 4 years old. After adapters were ligated using NEBNext reagents, the libraries underwent 100+100 nt paired-end sequencing on an Illumina HiSeq 2000. To prevent cross-contamination, the mother and child libraries were prepared a month apart and were sequenced in separate runs. For each donor, between about 500,000 and 2,200,000 distinct TCR beta clonotypes were identified. Naive TCR beta clonotypes were estimated from low-frequency clonotypes matched to each donor's FACS-determined naive share, without sorting.

The chain is encoded by TRBV6-5 joined to TRBJ2-1; TRBD1 aligns with 10 central bases. Sequencing input: blood. This clonotype originated in a boy aged 5-17 years in good health. The nucleotide sequence is given as TGTGCCAGCAGTTACTCGTCGGGACAGGGGAATGAGCAGTTCTTC. It translates as CASSYSSGQGNEQFF.